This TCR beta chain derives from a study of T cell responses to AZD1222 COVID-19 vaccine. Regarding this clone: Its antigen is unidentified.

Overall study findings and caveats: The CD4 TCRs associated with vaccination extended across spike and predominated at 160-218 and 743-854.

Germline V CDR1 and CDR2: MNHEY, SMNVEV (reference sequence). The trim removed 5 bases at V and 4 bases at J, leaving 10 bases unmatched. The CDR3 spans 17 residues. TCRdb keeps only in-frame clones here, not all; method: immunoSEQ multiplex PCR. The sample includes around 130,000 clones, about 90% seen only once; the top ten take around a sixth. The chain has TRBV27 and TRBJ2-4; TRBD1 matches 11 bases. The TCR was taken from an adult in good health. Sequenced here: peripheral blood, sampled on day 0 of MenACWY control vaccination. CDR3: CASSPGQGVRSKNIQYF. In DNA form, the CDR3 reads TGTGCCAGCAGTCCGGGACAGGGGGTGAGGTCAAAAAACATTCAGTACTTC.